The rows below give T cell receptor beta chains drawn from one sample of a study of PD-1 blockade in classical Hodgkin lymphoma. Produced via immunoSEQ multiplex PCR; TCRdb's table is partial and in-frame only. The data show approximately 98,000 clones, 80% to 90% seen once. The sample was peripheral blood mononuclear cells (PBMCs), taken before the second cycle of nivolumab. Receptors were obtained from a human donor with classical Hodgkin lymphoma. CDR3s include the opening cysteine and the closing phenylalanine or tryptophan.

CASRPSSGSQYEQYF	TRBV6-6	TRBJ2-7
CASSLVHGQVIEQYF	TRBV27	TRBJ2-7
CASSPRTGHLGHYGYTF	TRBV9	TRBJ1-2
CASSLRLAGSSYEQYF	TRBV5-4	TRBJ2-7
CASSPTGANTEAFF	TRBV10-1	TRBJ1-1
CASRDDRGGEKLFF	TRBV6-5	TRBJ1-4
CASSVAAGVGYNEQFF	TRBV9	TRBJ2-1
CASSVPPTSGRYEQYF	TRBV10-2	TRBJ2-7
CASSLSGLAGYNEQFF	TRBV11-2	TRBJ2-1
CASSKDRETSPLHF	TRBV10-1	TRBJ1-6
CASSLEQGNYNEQFF	TRBV7-6	TRBJ2-1
CASSRPLTGGSYEQYF	TRBV19	TRBJ2-7
CASSPGRRTEAFF	TRBV7-2	TRBJ1-1
CASSPRLAVYNEQFF	TRBV6-1	TRBJ2-1
CASSRPPPSGYTF	TRBV5-6	TRBJ1-2
CASSPNRGRGQPQHF	TRBV7-2	TRBJ1-5
CASSIALGQPQHF	TRBV19	TRBJ1-5
CSVDFGAVMGGYTF	TRBV29-1	TRBJ1-2
CASSRNYYEQYF	TRBV28	TRBJ2-7
CAIEREGHREQFF	TRBV28	TRBJ2-1
CAISDSGQGAYGYTF	TRBV10-3	TRBJ1-2
CASTSTGAGNQPQHF	TRBV6-5	TRBJ1-5